This T cell receptor beta chain was sequenced during a study of CD8 T cells in Susac syndrome. CD8+ and CD4+ T cells taken from blood had their TCR beta sequenced. The multiple sclerosis controls, all treatment-naive patients, had relapsing-remitting disease that was stable or active. A note on this clonotype: Its antigen is not known.

Random hexamers primed reverse transcription of about 0.45 to 1 ug RNA. The immunoSEQ assay covered 54 Vbeta and 13 Jbeta segments for CDR3. A single record per CDR3 protein comes from TCRdb applying MiXCR to the immunoSEQ multiplex PCR reads. The table includes about 400,000 distinct CDR3 sequences, approximately 85% detected once. The junction had 10 bases not matched to a gene; V was cut back by 5 bases and J by 10 bases. The CDR3 spans 12 residues. Germline V gives CDR1 SQVTM, CDR2 ANQGSEA. Study findings and constraints: The authors acknowledged that the study's TCR sequencing and HLA analysis involved relatively few individuals.

The receptor's source is a human donor with multiple sclerosis. The chain uses TRBV29-1 and TRBJ1-2, with TRBD1 matching 7 bases. The sequenced sample consisted of CD8+ T cells from PBMCs. The CDR3 sequence is CSVQTGPFDYTF. The CDR3, as DNA: TGCAGCGTTCAGACAGGGCCCTTCGACTACACCTTC.